This TCR beta chain was observed in a study of blood T cell repertoires in COVID-19. Study-wide context: COVID-19 samples from acute and convalescent phases originated in the United States, Italy and Spain. T cells, B-cell-depleted T cells, or PBMCs supplied cDNA or gDNA.

The trim removed 4 bases at V and 1 base at J, leaving 5 bases unmatched. The germline CDR1 and CDR2 sequences are SGHAT and FQDESV (reference sequence). This CDR3 comprises 16 residues. This study enrolled people aged about 18 to 100 from about 26 US geographic areas. This clone has a single count. In the original processing: Estimated nucleated cell counts came from reference gene primer amplification. The table came from immunoSEQ multiplex PCR; TCRdb's copy has only in-frame clones and leaves some out. V, J and clone size are taken as reported in that table, and D and trimming were inferred from the DNA itself. The table records 190,000 or so clones, about 90% of them present only once.

This chain joins TRBV11-1 and TRBJ2-3, with 10 bases lining up with TRBD2. The sequenced sample consisted of PBMCs or T cells enriched from blood (not recorded which). The TCR comes from a man between 25 and 39 years old who had recovered from COVID-19. In DNA form, the CDR3 reads TGTGCCAGCAGCTCCCCGAGCGGGGGGGGCACAGATACGCAGTATTTT. It encodes CASSSPSGGGTDTQYF. Complete variable domain (other parts from reference TRBV11-1 and TRBJ2-3): EAEVAQSPRYKITEKSQAVAFWCDPISGHATLYWYRQILGQGPELLVQFQDESVVDDSQLPKDRFSAERLKGVDSTLKIQPAELGDSAMYLCASSSPSGGGTDTQYFGPGTRLTVL.